The TCR beta chain described here comes from a study of CD8 T cells in ankylosing spondylitis. TCRdb reprocessed the 5' RACE reads with MiXCR, giving one entry per CDR3 protein. The table records roughly 490,000 distinct CDR3 sequences, about 5% of them present only once. Study outcomes and limitations: A motif of fewer than ten highly homologous TCR beta variants was seen as apparently characteristic of ankylosing spondylitis blood. Disease-linked clones, CD8+, were relatively rare in peripheral blood.

Points on this clonotype: Its antigen is not known.

Sequenced: blood, either unsorted or a sorted T cell fraction (not recorded which). The source of this sequence is a male donor with ankylosing spondylitis.

The chain's CDR3 is CSARAGGGGETQYF. As DNA, the CDR3 is TGCAGTGCTAGAGCCGGGGGTGGCGGAGAGACCCAGTACTTC. The genes are TRBV20-1 and TRBJ2-5, with D tentatively TRBD2 (6 bases). The CDR3 spans 14 residues. The germline V gene encodes CDR1 DFQATT and CDR2 SNEGSKA (reference sequence). V shed 1 base and J shed 4 bases, with 13 bases lying between them.